This T cell receptor beta chain originates from a study of T cell responses to AZD1222 COVID-19 vaccine. Second doses were pooled across both intervals (about 4 or about 12 weeks). TCRdb's table, derived via immunoSEQ multiplex PCR, lists solely in-frame clones and lacks some. Of tens of thousands of clones in the sample, roughly 88% were seen once. Findings of the study overall: Repertoires were collected only later (after the peak T cell response had occurred). In a largely white British group with more females than males, clonal diversity was possibly underestimated. Baseline seropositivity occurred in only six AZD1222 recipients.

The CDR3 has 15 residues. J gave up 4 bases and V 11 bases, and 12 bases lay outside the gene matches. Germline CDR1 MDHEN, CDR2 SYDVKM. With respect to this clone: Its specificity is not known.

V is TRBV28 and J is TRBJ1-2, with 11 bases identical to TRBD1. This TCR was recovered from an adult who received the AZD1222 COVID-19 vaccine. Sequences were derived from peripheral blood, sampled 28 days after the second AZD1222 dose. This CDR3 reads CALASGQGGSYGYTF. CDR3 bases: TGTGCCCTCGCTTCGGGACAGGGGGGGAGCTATGGCTACACCTTC.